The present entry profiles one T cell receptor (beta chain) with its context. Its antigen is currently unknown. Germline lookup yields CDR1 MNHNY and CDR2 SVGAGI (reference sequence). The length of the CDR3 is 14 residues. The germline V and J ends were trimmed by 2 bases and 3 bases, with 8 bases remaining between them. The record originates from a study of PD-1 blockade in classical Hodgkin lymphoma. Study at large: Patients had nivolumab dosed at 3 mg/kg, delivered intravenously every 2 weeks. Study-level results: Exclusion was the outcome for patients who began nivolumab under 1 year after ASCT. Patients with a complete response exhibited baseline diversity comparable to newly diagnosed patients.

Time point specified: cycle 4 day 1 (C4D1), after around six weeks of nivolumab. Each patient's relapse followed autologous stem cell transplantation, and brentuximab vedotin exposure varied. Assay: immunoSEQ multiplex PCR; the TCRdb copy retains only in-frame clones and omits some. This repertoire shows tens of thousands of clones, 80% found once; its top ten account for roughly 6.6%. The V gene is TRBV6-6, the J gene TRBJ1-3; unclear D gene. The input for sequencing was peripheral blood mononuclear cells (PBMCs), taken before the fourth cycle of nivolumab. The sequence derives from a human donor with classical Hodgkin lymphoma. The CDR3 here is CASSYDLFGNTIYF. For the CDR3, the DNA is TGTGCCAGCAGTTACGATCTCTTTGGAAACACCATATATTTT.